The source of this T cell receptor beta chain is a study of T cell repertoires in cytomegalovirus infection. Study overall: It was the public TCR beta signatures that indicated both CMV infection and matching HLA type. Whole-study results and caveats: Cumulative frequency (of public TCR beta family members) identified carriers of CMV plus the relevant HLA. The ex vivo response was dominated by HLA-C-restricted CMV-specific TCR beta clonotypes.

This clonotype showed up just a few times. What it recognizes is unknown. TCRdb re-called the reads with MiXCR, one entry per CDR3 protein. This repertoire shows approximately 500,000 distinct CDR3 sequences, approximately 10% found once; its top ten account for about 9.4%. Trimming pared 7 bases from V and 10 bases from J, leaving 17 bases between. Germline CDR1 LNHDA, CDR2 SQIVND (reference sequence). The CDR3 is 14 amino acids. The sample consisted of PBMCs. The receptor comes from a human donor in good health (CMV status not recorded). Some clones in this sample may be carry-over from other donors' samples. The chain joins TRBV19 to TRBJ1-6; the D is unclear. The DNA for the CDR3 is TGTGCCAGTACCCGAAGGACCCGAGGATCACCCCTCCACTTT. Protein: CASTRRTRGSPLHF.